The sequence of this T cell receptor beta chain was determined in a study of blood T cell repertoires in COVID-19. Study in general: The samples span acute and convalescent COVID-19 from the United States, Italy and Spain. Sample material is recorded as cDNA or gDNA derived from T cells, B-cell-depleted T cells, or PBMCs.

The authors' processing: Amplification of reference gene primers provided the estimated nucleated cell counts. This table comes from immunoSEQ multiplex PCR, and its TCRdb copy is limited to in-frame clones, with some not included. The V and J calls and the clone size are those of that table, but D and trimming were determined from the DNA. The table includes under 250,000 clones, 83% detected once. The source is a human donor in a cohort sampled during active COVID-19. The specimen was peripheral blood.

This CDR3 is CASSSTTVQGGELFF. The CDR3 DNA reads TGTGCCAGCAGCTCGACTACGGTTCAAGGCGGGGAGCTGTTTTTT. This sequence joins TRBV7-9 and TRBJ2-2; D perhaps matches TRBD2 (5 bases). With 4 bases removed from V and 7 bases from J, the gap between germline ends came to 16 bases. Germline CDR1 SEHNR, CDR2 FQNEAQ (reference sequence). This CDR3 contains 15 residues.